This T cell receptor beta chain is from a study of blood T cell repertoires in COVID-19. CDR1 is SGHNT, CDR2 YYREEE, per germline (reference sequence). The CDR3 sequence is 14 residues long. The V gene end was trimmed by 4 bases and the J gene end by 1 base; junction bases not matched to a gene: 2. Seattle cases were enrolled at active infection and followed longitudinally. Measured with immunoSEQ multiplex PCR; TCRdb has only the in-frame clones, and not every one. The sample includes about 350,000 clones, around 87% seen only once; the top ten take nearly 6.5%. The V gene is TRBV5-4, the J gene TRBJ1-1, with TRBD1 matching over 9 bases. The origin of this receptor is a woman aged 50 to 60 with COVID-19, enrolled during active disease. The sequencing input was peripheral blood. The CDR3 nucleotides are TGTGCCAGCAGCCAACAGGGGGCGAACACTGAAGCTTTCTTT. The encoded protein is CASSQQGANTEAFF.